This is a list of T cell receptor beta chains from one sample in a study of vaccination effects on CD4 cells after COVID-19. Their recognized antigens are unknown. This table comes from immunoSEQ multiplex PCR, and its TCRdb copy is limited to in-frame clones, with some not included. The sample has fewer than 25,000 clones, about two thirds seen once. The sample was CD4+ T cells from PBMCs cultured with HCoV-NL63 spike peptides, taken before COVID-19 vaccination. These receptors originate from a human donor who received a COVID-19 vaccine. The CDR3 runs from the conserved cysteine through the conserved F or W. A D gene is named only where the DNA matches it firmly. Size is omitted from some rows. Given values are once, few, many or a class for expanded clones.

d_call j_call clone_size v_call cdr3_nt cdr3_aa
- TRBJ2-7 - TRBV21-1 TGTGCCAGCAGATTCTACGAGCAGTACTTC CASRFYEQYF
TRBD1 TRBJ1-4 - TRBV5-1 TGCGCCAGCAGCCCTTGGGACAGTCCTAATGAAAAACTGTTTTTT CASSPWDSPNEKLFF
- TRBJ1-1 few TRBV11-2 TGTGCCAGCAGCTTAGGGACAGTGAACACTGAAGCTTTCTTT CASSLGTVNTEAFF
TRBD1 TRBJ1-5 - TRBV27 TGTGCCAGCAGTCCAGGACAGGGGGTAATTCAGCCCCAGCATTTT CASSPGQGVIQPQHF
TRBD1 TRBJ2-2 few TRBV19 TGTGCCAGTCGGGGGACAGGGACCACCGGGGAGCTGTTTTTT CASRGTGTTGELFF
TRBD1 TRBJ2-7 few TRBV10-3 TGTGCCACAGAAGACAGGGGGTACGAGCAGTACTTC CATEDRGYEQYF
TRBD1 TRBJ2-2 few TRBV2 TGTGCCAGCGGTACCACGACAGGGTCGACCGGGGAGCTGTTTTTT CASGTTTGSTGELFF
TRBD2 TRBJ2-1 - TRBV5-1 TGCGCCAGCAGCTTGGGGACTAGCGGGGGATACAATGAGCAGTTCTTC CASSLGTSGGYNEQFF
TRBD1 TRBJ1-1 - TRBV11-2 TGTGCCAGCAGCTTAGTACGACAGGGGGGTTTTACTGCACAAGCTTTCTTT CASSLVRQGGFTAQAFF
- TRBJ2-7 once TRBV28 TGTGCCAGCACAGACGGACAGCCCTACGAGCAGTACTTC CASTDGQPYEQYF
TRBD1 TRBJ2-3 - TRBV11-3 TGTGCCAGCAGCTTAAGAGGGGGCGTCGCAGATACGCAGTATTTT CASSLRGGVADTQYF
- TRBJ2-5 - TRBV9 TGTGCCAGCAACACAGGTCCGGGGACCTCCTCGGGCCAGTACTTC CASNTGPGTSSGQYF
- TRBJ2-7 few TRBV6-1 TGTGCCAGCAGTGAACAGGGTTACGAGCAGTACTTC CASSEQGYEQYF
- TRBJ1-1 - TRBV2 TGTGCCAGCAGGGTGGAGGCTGAAGCTTTCTTT CASRVEAEAFF
TRBD2 TRBJ2-1 - TRBV5-1 TGCGCCAGCAGCCTTATCGGGACTAGCGGTTGGGGTGAGCAGTTCTTC CASSLIGTSGWGEQFF
- TRBJ2-7 - TRBV6-2/TRBV6-3 TGTGCCAGCAGTTACTCGTATCTGGGCGGAAGCTCCTACGAGCAGTACTTC CASSYSYLGGSSYEQYF
- TRBJ1-5 - TRBV6-5 TGTGCCAGCAGTTACGGGCGGGGTGGTCAGCCCCAGCATTTT CASSYGRGGQPQHF
TRBD2 TRBJ2-6 - TRBV7-9 TGTGCCACCGCCGGGACTAGCGGCCTCTCTGGGGCCAACGTCCTGACTTTC CATAGTSGLSGANVLTF
TRBD2 TRBJ2-1 - TRBV11-1 TGTGCCAGCACAGTTAGCGGGGGGTACAATGAGCAGTTCTTC CASTVSGGYNEQFF
TRBD2 TRBJ2-3 once TRBV5-1 TGCGCCAGCAGCTTGGGGTTTCGGGCGGGAGGGCAAGCAGATACGCAGTATTTT CASSLGFRAGGQADTQYF
- TRBJ2-7 - TRBV5-1 TGCGCCAGCAGCTTGGAGAGCGGCTTCCGCTACGAGCAGTACTTC CASSLESGFRYEQYF
TRBD2 TRBJ2-1 once TRBV5-5 TGTGCCAGCAGCTACCCGGGACTACCGCAGTTCTTC CASSYPGLPQFF
- TRBJ1-4 - TRBV4-2 TGTGCCAGCAGCCTTCCGGGCCGAGGGAATGAAAAACTGTTTTTT CASSLPGRGNEKLFF
TRBD1 TRBJ1-6 - TRBV27 TGTGCCAGCAGTGTCCTCGGGACAGGGTTATCACCCCTCCACTTT CASSVLGTGLSPLHF
- TRBJ2-7 - TRBV5-1 TGCGCCAGCAGCGGGGGGTACTTGGACTACGAGCAGTACTTC CASSGGYLDYEQYF
- TRBJ1-4 - TRBV27 TGTGCCAGCAGACGGGACGGAGCAAAAAATGAAAAACTGTTTTTT CASRRDGAKNEKLFF
- TRBJ2-3 - TRBV11-3 TGTGCCAGCAGCTCAAACCCCCTGGGACCACTAGATACGCAGTATTTT CASSSNPLGPLDTQYF
- TRBJ1-2 few TRBV5-1 TGCGCCAGCAGCCCTACGGGGGCCCTACATGGCTACACCTTC CASSPTGALHGYTF
- TRBJ1-3 - TRBV7-9 TGTGCCAGCAGCTTAGACCGGCAGGGTTATGGAAACACCATATATTTT CASSLDRQGYGNTIYF
TRBD2 TRBJ2-2 - TRBV24-1 TGTGCCACCAGTGATGATAGCGGGGGGGCCGACGGGGAGCTGTTTTTT CATSDDSGGADGELFF
- TRBJ2-1 - TRBV9 TGTGCCAGCAGCGTAGGGGATTACAATGAGCAGTTCTTC CASSVGDYNEQFF
- TRBJ2-5 - TRBV19 TGTGCCAGTAGTATCGGGGTCCAAGAGACCCAGTACTTC CASSIGVQETQYF